A single sample is the source of the 7 T cell receptor beta chains below, sequenced in a study of T cells of healthy individuals. Each CDR3 protein gets one entry after TCRdb re-called the 5' RACE reads with MiXCR. Of fewer than 75,000 distinct CDR3 sequences detected, roughly 16% appear once; the ten largest clones hold around 5%. The receptors were gathered from a human donor in good health.

This clonotype was found a few times. V is TRBV12-5 and J is TRBJ2-1; tentative D call: TRBD2 (5 bases). Trimming removed 7 bases from V and 6 bases from J, with 13 bases in between. The CDR3 is 13 residues long. Germline V gene data show CDR1 as LGHNT and CDR2 as FRNRAP. The chain's CDR3 is CASALALTNEQFF. CDR3 DNA sequence: TGTGCTAGTGCTCTAGCCCTAACCAATGAGCAGTTCTTC.

This clonotype has a count of ten or more. V gene TRBV5-5 combines with J gene TRBJ2-7; 11 positions agree with TRBD1. In germline, CDR1 is SGHKS, CDR2 YYEKEE (reference sequence). CDR3 length: 14 residues. V was pared by 3 bases and J by 7 bases, with 6 bases of the junction left unmatched. The DNA of the CDR3 is TGTGCCAGCAGCTACGGACAGGGGGCCGGAGAGCAGTACTTC. It translates to CASSYGQGAGEQYF.

This clonotype has a count of ten or more. The chain couples TRBV3-1 to TRBJ2-7; 7 bases are a match to TRBD1. CDR3 length: 15 amino acids. V gave up 3 bases and J gave up 4 bases; unmatched junction bases: 9. Germline CDR1 is LGHDT and CDR2 is YNNKEL (reference sequence). In DNA form, the CDR3 reads TGTGCCAGCAGCCATCGACAGGGTCCCCTTTACGAGCAGTACTTC. Translation gives CASSHRQGPLYEQYF.

The rearrangement uses TRBV6-1 and TRBJ1-1; no definite D call. The CDR3 covers 14 residues. Per the germline V gene, CDR1 is MNHNS and CDR2 is SASEGT. Trimming left V 6 bases short and J 3 bases short, with 14 bases between. This chain's CDR3 is CASRSSGRDTEAFF. The CDR3 region has the DNA TGTGCCAGCAGATCCTCGGGCCGGGACACTGAAGCTTTCTTT.

As concerns this clonotype: A read error is likely, as this CDR3 ends without the conserved phenylalanine or tryptophan. The DNA is left out, because the CDR3 cannot be placed on it with certainty; the CDR3 is given as TCRdb lists it. V is TRBV4-3 and J is TRBJ2-1; the D call of TRBD2 is as the table states it, not checked on the DNA. CDR1 and CDR2 (germline): LGHNA, YSLEER. The CDR3 spans 15 residues, counting both ends. CDR3 protein: CASSPADVSYNEQCC.

On this clonotype: A much larger clone lies one base from this, so it may be a read error. The rearrangement links TRBV2 to TRBJ1-2, with 7 bases fitting TRBD1. CDR3 length: 14 amino acids. Germline loops: CDR1 SNHLY, CDR2 FYNNEI. As DNA, the CDR3 is TGTGCCAGCAGGCACCCGGGACAGAGCTATGGCTACAACTTC. Translation gives CASRHPGQSYGYNF. The whole variable domain, remainder taken from reference TRBV2 and TRBJ1-2, is EPEVTQTPSHQVTQMGQEVILRCVPISNHLYFYWYRQILGQKVEFLVSFYNNEISEKSEIFDDQFSVERPDGSNFTLKIRSTKLEDSAMYFCASRHPGQSYGYNFGSGTRLTVV.

A few counts support this clonotype. V usage is TRBV7-2 and J usage is TRBJ1-5; 7 positions agree with TRBD1. V was clipped by 5 bases and J by 2 bases; unmatched bases: 9. CDR3 length: 16 residues. CDR1 is SGHTA and CDR2 is FQGNSA in the germline V gene. Here the CDR3 DNA reads TGTGCCAGCAGCATCCCACAGGGGTGGGGCAATCAGCCCCAGCATTTT. Amino acid sequence: CASSIPQGWGNQPQHF.